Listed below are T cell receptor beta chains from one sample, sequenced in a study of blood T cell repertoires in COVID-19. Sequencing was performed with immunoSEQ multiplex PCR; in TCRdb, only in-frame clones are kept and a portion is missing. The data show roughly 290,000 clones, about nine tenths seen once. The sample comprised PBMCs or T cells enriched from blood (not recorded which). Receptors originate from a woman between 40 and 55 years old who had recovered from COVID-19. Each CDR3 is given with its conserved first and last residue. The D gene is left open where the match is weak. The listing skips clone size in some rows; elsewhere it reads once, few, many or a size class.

TGTGCCAGCAGCAGACTAGCGGGAGCGGGGGAGACCCAGTACTTC | CASSRLAGAGETQYF | TRBJ2-5 | TRBD2 | 15 | TRBV7-2 | once
TGCGCCAGCAGTGATGGCCCCAATCAGCCCCAGCATTTT | CASSDGPNQPQHF | TRBJ1-5 | - | 13 | TRBV10-1 | -
TGTGCCAGCAGCCAACGTTCGGGGTCCTATGAAAAACTGTTTTTT | CASSQRSGSYEKLFF | TRBJ1-4 | - | 15 | TRBV3-1/TRBV3-2 | -
TGTGCCAGCTCCCCCAGGTTGGGGGCAAGCTCCTACAATGAGCAGTTCTTC | CASSPRLGASSYNEQFF | TRBJ2-1 | - | 17 | TRBV18 | -
TGTGCCAGCAGGATAGCGGGAGGGCAGGTCGAGCAGTACTTC | CASRIAGGQVEQYF | TRBJ2-7 | TRBD2 | 14 | TRBV6-5 | -
TGTGCCAGCAGCCCCAGGACGGGGCAAGAGACCCAGTACTTC | CASSPRTGQETQYF | TRBJ2-5 | - | 14 | TRBV5-4 | -
TGCGCCAGCAGCCGCAACTCAGGGGGTCCGGGGTACAATGAGCAGTTCTTC | CASSRNSGGPGYNEQFF | TRBJ2-1 | TRBD1 | 17 | TRBV4-3 | once
TGTGCCAGCAGTTCGGACAGAGACTCACTAAAAGAGACCCAGTACTTC | CASSSDRDSLKETQYF | TRBJ2-5 | - | 16 | TRBV6-5 | -
TGTGCCAGCAGCACCGAGCGGGGGGGCTGGGAGACCCAGTACTTC | CASSTERGGWETQYF | TRBJ2-5 | TRBD2 | 15 | TRBV9 | -
TGTGCCAGTAGTACCGGACAGGGACGAGTGAACACTGAAGCTTTCTTT | CASSTGQGRVNTEAFF | TRBJ1-1 | TRBD1 | 16 | TRBV19 | -
TGCGCCAGCAGCTGGACCTCCGGCGGGAGGGGAGAGACCCAGTACTTC | CASSWTSGGRGETQYF | TRBJ2-5 | TRBD2 | 16 | TRBV5-1 | -
TGTGCCAGCAGACCGACAGGGTCGGACACTGAAGCTTTCTTT | CASRPTGSDTEAFF | TRBJ1-1 | TRBD1 | 14 | TRBV6-5 | once
TGTGCCAGCAGCCCTCCGACATCCCGGTCTGGGGCCAACGTCCTGACTTTC | CASSPPTSRSGANVLTF | TRBJ2-6 | - | 17 | TRBV3-1/TRBV3-2 | once
TGTGCCAGCAGCCCAAGGTCGGTTAGACTGGCAAGCGAGCAGTACTTC | CASSPRSVRLASEQYF | TRBJ2-7 | - | 16 | TRBV7-2 | -
TGCGCCAGCAGCCCCTTGTCGGGACAGGCTGAAGCTTTCTTT | CASSPLSGQAEAFF | TRBJ1-1 | TRBD1 | 14 | TRBV5-1 | -
TGTGCCAGCAGTACACAGGGGGGACGCCAGCCCCAGCATTTT | CASSTQGGRQPQHF | TRBJ1-5 | TRBD1 | 14 | TRBV6-5 | few
TGTGCCAGCAGTTACTCGAGCTCCAGGGGGTTTTACGAGCAGTACTTC | CASSYSSSRGFYEQYF | TRBJ2-7 | TRBD1 | 16 | TRBV6-5 | -
TGCAGCGTTGAGGGGCAGCCGGCCCAGGGCACTGAAGCTTTCTTT | CSVEGQPAQGTEAFF | TRBJ1-1 | - | 15 | TRBV29-1 | -
TGTGCCAGCAGCCCGACTAGCGGGTACGAGCAGTACTTC | CASSPTSGYEQYF | TRBJ2-7 | TRBD2 | 13 | TRBV7-6 | -
TGTGCCAGTAGTACGTCTAGCGGGGGTTGGAGCGGGGAGCTGTTTTTT | CASSTSSGGWSGELFF | TRBJ2-2 | TRBD2 | 16 | TRBV19 | -
TGTGCCATCAGTGATTCCCGACAGGGGGCCAACACTGAAGCTTTCTTT | CAISDSRQGANTEAFF | TRBJ1-1 | TRBD1 | 16 | TRBV10-3 | -
TGTGCCAGCTCACCACCTAGCTGGGGGCCGAACACTGAAGCTTTCTTT | CASSPPSWGPNTEAFF | TRBJ1-1 | - | 16 | TRBV18 | once
TGTGCCAGCAGCCCCGCGGGGCGCGACACTGAAGCTTTCTTT | CASSPAGRDTEAFF | TRBJ1-1 | - | 14 | TRBV3-1/TRBV3-2 | -
TGTGCCAGCAGCTGGGACAGGGGCTTCAATGACGGCTACACCTTC | CASSWDRGFNDGYTF | TRBJ1-2 | TRBD1 | 15 | TRBV3-1/TRBV3-2 | -
TGTGCCAGCAGTAGACAGGGGGCGACCACTGAAGCTTTCTTT | CASSRQGATTEAFF | TRBJ1-1 | TRBD1 | 14 | TRBV28 | -